The entry that follows covers one TCR beta chain sequence. The CDR3 runs 13 residues. Germline loops: CDR1 SGHNT, CDR2 YENEEA. The V segment lost 10 bases and the J segment 4 bases; nucleotides outside the gene matches: 9. Unsorted whole blood served as the source of blood RNA, and germline DNA was extracted as well. Total RNA (roughly 530 ng) served as template for TCR beta cDNA synthesis primed by a constant-region primer. TCR beta libraries came from three nested multiplex PCR rounds using slightly modified ARM-PCR. Each of the first two PCR rounds ran approximately 10 cycles with TRBV1-TRBV30 forward and C-beta reverse primers. MiXCR was run by TCRdb on the multiplex PCR reads, yielding one entry per CDR3 protein. This sample yields 300,000 to 400,000 distinct CDR3 sequences, of which about 65% are seen a single time; about 6.3% belongs to the top ten. This specimen comes from a study of tumor-infiltrating lymphocytes in primary liver carcinoma. Study-wide context: Between roughly 4.2 and 10 cm across, the tumors were all of stage T1-T3 N0M0.

J is TRBJ2-5 and V is TRBV11-3; the match to TRBD1 covers 7 bases. The origin of this receptor is a man aged 35-49 years with primary liver carcinoma and hepatitis B virus infection. The sequencing sample was made of peripheral blood. CDR3 in amino acids: CANSMDRTETQYF. As DNA, the CDR3 is TGTGCCAACAGTATGGACAGGACAGAGACCCAGTACTTC.